This TCR beta chain appears in the sequencing data of a study of T-cell reconstitution after alpha-beta-depleted transplantation in children (dated by TCRdb to about 2016). About the study as a whole: T-cell immune reconstitution after TCRalphabeta/CD19-depleted allogeneic hematopoietic cell transplantation in children was quantitatively tracked in the study by means of TCR repertoire profiling.

The method was PCR. Instrument on record: Illumina HiSeq 2500. TCR libraries were prepared with molecular barcoding, using unique molecular identifiers to normalize TCRbeta repertoire quantification. Using fastp at Q25 and MiXCR, TCRdb reprocessed the public reads and kept productive beta chains. Merged by CDR3 protein, the rows form single entries marked with the most common genes and DNA. This sample holds 780,000 or so distinct CDR3 sequences; about 16% were observed only once. The ten largest clones capture about 4.6% of the sample. Explained via the paper, the treatment or condition label denotes: allogeneic hematopoietic cell transplantation with graft depleted of TCRalphabeta T cells and CD19 B cells. Transplant recipients were children who received TCRalphabeta/CD19-depleted allogeneic hematopoietic cell grafts. On the study overall, not on this receptor specifically: In some patients, the high TCRbeta diversity seen at day 60 was put down to recipient T cells and intrathymic progenitors that had survived conditioning. The apparently early recovery of alphabetaT-cell counts about two months after transplant reportedly depended on only several hundred rapidly expanded clones that came from non-depleted graft cells. The frequencies of hyperexpanded clones fell over the following months, and after one year, T-cell counts and TCRbeta diversity were mostly attributed to newly produced T cells.

In regard to this clonotype: Its recognized antigen is unknown. No base-level quality is on record; no much larger clone is a single base apart.

The CDR3 holds 16 amino acids from the cysteine to the phenylalanine. Here the CDR3 DNA is all that survives: 48 bases in frame from base 1. Trimming removed 0 bases from V and 6 bases from J, leaving 14 bases between the germline ends. In the germline V gene, CDR1 corresponds to MGHRA and CDR2 to YSYEKL. Sequencing used PBMCs, mostly from graft donor cells, obtained 360 days after TCRalphabeta/CD19-depleted stem cell transplant. This receptor chain uses TRBV4-1 and TRBJ2-2; the D gene remains uncertain. The TCR comes from a male patient younger than 18 who had a stem cell transplant for acute lymphoblastic leukemia, so the T cells may come from the graft donor. Here the CDR3 is given as CASSQDRAFRAGELFF. The nucleotides read TGCGCCAGCAGCCAAGATCGGGCTTTTCGTGCCGGGGAGCTGTTTTTT.